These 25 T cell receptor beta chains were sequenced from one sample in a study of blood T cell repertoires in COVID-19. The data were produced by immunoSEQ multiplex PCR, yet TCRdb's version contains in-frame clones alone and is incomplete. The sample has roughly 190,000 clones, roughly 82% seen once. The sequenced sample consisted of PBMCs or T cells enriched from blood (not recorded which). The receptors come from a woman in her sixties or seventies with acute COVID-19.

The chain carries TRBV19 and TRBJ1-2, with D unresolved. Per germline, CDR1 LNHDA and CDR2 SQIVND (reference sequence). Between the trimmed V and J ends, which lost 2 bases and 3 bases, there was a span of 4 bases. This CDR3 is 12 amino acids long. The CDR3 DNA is TGTGCCAGTAGTATAACGGACTATGGCTACACCTTC. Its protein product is CASSITDYGYTF.

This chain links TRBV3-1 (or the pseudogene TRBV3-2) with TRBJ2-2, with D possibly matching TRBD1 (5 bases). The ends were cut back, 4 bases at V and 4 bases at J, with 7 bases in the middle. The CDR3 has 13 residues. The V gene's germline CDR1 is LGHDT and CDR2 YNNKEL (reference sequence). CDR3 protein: CASSPRATGELFF. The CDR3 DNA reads TGTGCCAGCAGCCCCAGGGCCACCGGGGAGCTGTTTTTT.

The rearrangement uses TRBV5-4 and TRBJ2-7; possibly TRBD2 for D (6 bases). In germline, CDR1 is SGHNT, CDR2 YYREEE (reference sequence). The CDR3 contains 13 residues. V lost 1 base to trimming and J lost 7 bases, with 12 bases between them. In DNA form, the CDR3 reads TGTGCCAGCAGCTTGTTCGGGGCGGGGGAGCAGTACGTC. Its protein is CASSLFGAGEQYV.

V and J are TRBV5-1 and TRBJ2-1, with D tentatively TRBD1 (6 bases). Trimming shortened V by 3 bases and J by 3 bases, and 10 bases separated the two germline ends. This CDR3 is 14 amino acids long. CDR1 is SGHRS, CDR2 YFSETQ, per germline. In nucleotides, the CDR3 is TGCGCCAGCAGCTCCGCAGGGGTCTACAATGAGCAGTTCTTC. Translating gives CASSSAGVYNEQFF.

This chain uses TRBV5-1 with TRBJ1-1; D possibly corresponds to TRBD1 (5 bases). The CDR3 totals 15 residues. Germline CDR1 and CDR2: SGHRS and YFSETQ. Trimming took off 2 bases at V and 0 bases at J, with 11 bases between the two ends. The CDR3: CASSFTQGVNTEAFF. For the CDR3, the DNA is TGCGCCAGCAGCTTTACCCAAGGGGTGAACACTGAAGCTTTCTTT. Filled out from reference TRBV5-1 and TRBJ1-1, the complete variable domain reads KAGVTQTPRYLIKTRGQQVTLSCSPISGHRSVSWYQQTPGQGLQFLFEYFSETQRNKGNFPGRFSGRQFSNSRSEMNVSTLELGDSALYLCASSFTQGVNTEAFFGQGTRLTVV.

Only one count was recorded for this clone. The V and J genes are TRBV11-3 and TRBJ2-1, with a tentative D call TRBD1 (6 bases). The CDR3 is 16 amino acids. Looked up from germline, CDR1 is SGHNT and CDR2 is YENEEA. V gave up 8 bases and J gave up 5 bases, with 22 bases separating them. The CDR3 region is CASSRAGVGANNEQFF. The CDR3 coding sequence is TGTGCCAGCTCCCGGGCAGGCGTGGGGGCCAACAATGAGCAGTTCTTC.

Here the CDR3 reads CASSMRREAFF. CDR3 nucleotide sequence: TGTGCCAGTAGTATGAGGAGGGAAGCTTTCTTT. The chain combines TRBV19 with TRBJ1-1, with no clear D. CDR1 and CDR2 from the germline V gene are LNHDA and SQIVND (reference sequence). CDR3 length: 11 amino acids. V lost 3 bases and J 8 bases, leaving 7 bases between the germline ends. The whole variable domain, filled in from reference TRBV19 and TRBJ1-1, reads DGGITQSPKYLFRKEGQNVTLSCEQNLNHDAMYWYRQDPGQGLRLIYYSQIVNDFQKGDIAEGYSVSREKKESFPLTVTSAQKNPTAFYLCASSMRREAFFGQGTRLTVV.

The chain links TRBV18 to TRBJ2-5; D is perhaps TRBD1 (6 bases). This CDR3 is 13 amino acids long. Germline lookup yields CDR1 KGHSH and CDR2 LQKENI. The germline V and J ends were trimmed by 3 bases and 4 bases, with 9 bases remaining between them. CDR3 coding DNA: TGTGCCAGCTCACCGGGACAAACAGAGACCCAGTACTTC. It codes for CASSPGQTETQYF.

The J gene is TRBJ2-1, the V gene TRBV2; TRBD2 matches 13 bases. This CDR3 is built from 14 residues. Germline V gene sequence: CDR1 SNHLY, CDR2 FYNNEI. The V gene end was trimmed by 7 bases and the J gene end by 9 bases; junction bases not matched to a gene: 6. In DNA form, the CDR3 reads TGTGCCAGCATAGGACTAGCGGGAGTGAGTGAGCAGTTCTTC. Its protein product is CASIGLAGVSEQFF.

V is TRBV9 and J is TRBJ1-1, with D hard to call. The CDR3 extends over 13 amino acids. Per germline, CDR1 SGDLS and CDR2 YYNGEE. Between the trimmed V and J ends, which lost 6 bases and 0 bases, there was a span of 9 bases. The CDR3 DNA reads TGTGCCAGCACCTCGACACTGAACACTGAAGCTTTCTTT. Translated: CASTSTLNTEAFF.

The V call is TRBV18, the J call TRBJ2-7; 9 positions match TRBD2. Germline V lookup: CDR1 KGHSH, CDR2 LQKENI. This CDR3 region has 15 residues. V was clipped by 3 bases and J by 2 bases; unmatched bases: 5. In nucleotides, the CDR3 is TGTGCCAGCTCACCGGGGCTAGCGGGGCCCTACGAGCAGTACGTC. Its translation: CASSPGLAGPYEQYV.

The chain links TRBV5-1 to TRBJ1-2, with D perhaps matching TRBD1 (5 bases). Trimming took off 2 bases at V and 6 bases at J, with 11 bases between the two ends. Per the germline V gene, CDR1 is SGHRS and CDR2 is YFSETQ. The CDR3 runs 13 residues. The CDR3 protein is CASSFQGENGYTF. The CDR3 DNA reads TGCGCCAGCAGCTTTCAGGGTGAAAATGGCTACACCTTC.

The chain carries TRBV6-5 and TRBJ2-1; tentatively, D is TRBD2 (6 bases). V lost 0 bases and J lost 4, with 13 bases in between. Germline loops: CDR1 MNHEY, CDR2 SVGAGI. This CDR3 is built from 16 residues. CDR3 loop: CASSYSDTGLYNEQFF. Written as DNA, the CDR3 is TGTGCCAGCAGTTACTCGGATACGGGACTGTACAATGAGCAGTTCTTC.

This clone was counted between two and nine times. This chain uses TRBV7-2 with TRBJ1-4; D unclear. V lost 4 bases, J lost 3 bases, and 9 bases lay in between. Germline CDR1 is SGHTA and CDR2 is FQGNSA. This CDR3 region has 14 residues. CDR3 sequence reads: CASSSGLANEKLFF. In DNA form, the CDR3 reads TGTGCCAGCAGCTCCGGTCTGGCTAATGAAAAACTGTTTTTT.

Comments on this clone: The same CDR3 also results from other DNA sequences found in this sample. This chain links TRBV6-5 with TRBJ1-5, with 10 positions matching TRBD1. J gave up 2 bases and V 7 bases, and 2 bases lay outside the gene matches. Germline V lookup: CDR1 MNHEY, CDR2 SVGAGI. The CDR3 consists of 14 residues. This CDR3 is CASTGTGGNQPQHF. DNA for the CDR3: TGTGCCAGCACTGGGACAGGGGGCAATCAGCCCCAGCATTTT.

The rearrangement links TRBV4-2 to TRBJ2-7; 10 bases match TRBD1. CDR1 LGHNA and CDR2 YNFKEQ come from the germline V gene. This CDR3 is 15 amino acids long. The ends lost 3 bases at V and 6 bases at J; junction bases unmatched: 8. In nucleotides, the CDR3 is TGTGCCAGCAGCCACGTGGGACAGGGGTTAGGCGAGCAGTACTTC. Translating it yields CASSHVGQGLGEQYF.

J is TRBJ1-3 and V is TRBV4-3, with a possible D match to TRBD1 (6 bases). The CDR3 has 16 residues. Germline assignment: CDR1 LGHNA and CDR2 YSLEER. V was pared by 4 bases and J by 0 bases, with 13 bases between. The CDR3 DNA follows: TGCGCCAGCAGCCGCGACAGGTTTGGCTCTGGAAACACCATATATTTT. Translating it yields CASSRDRFGSGNTIYF.

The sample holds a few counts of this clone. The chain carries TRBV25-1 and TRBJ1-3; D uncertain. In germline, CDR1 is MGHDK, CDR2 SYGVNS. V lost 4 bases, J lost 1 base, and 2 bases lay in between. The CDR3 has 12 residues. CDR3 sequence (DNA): TGTGCCAGCAGTGCGTCTGGAAACACCATATATTTT. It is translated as CASSASGNTIYF.

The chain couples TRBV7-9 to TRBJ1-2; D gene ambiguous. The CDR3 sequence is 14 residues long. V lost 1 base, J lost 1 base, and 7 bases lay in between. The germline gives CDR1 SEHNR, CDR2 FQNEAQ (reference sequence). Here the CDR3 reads CASSLDESNYGYTF. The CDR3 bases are TGTGCCAGCAGCTTAGATGAGAGTAACTATGGCTACACCTTC. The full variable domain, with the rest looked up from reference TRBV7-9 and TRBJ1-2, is DTGVSQNPRHKITKRGQNVTFRCDPISEHNRLYWYRQTLGQGPEFLTYFQNEAQLEKSRLLSDRFSAERPKGSFSTLEIQRTEQGDSAMYLCASSLDESNYGYTFGSGTRLTVV.

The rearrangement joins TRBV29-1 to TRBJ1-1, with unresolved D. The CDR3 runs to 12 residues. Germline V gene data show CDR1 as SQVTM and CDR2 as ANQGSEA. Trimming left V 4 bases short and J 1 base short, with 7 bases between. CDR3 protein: CSVVMANTEAFF. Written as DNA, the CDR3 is TGCAGCGTTGTTATGGCGAACACTGAAGCTTTCTTT.

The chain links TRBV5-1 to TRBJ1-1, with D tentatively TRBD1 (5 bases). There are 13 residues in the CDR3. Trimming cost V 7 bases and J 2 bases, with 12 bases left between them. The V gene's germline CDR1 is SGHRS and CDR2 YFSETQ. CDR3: CASEPGSNTEAFF. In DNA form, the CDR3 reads TGCGCCAGCGAACCAGGGTCCAACACTGAAGCTTTCTTT.

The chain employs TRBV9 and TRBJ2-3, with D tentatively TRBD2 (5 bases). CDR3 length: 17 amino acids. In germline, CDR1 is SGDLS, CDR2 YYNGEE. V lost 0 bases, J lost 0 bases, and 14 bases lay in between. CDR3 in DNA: TGTGCCAGCAGCGTAGCGAGCGGAGGCCCTAGCACAGATACGCAGTATTTT. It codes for CASSVASGGPSTDTQYF. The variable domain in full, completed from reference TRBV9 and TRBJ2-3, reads DSGVTQTPKHLITATGQRVTLRCSPRSGDLSVYWYQQSLDQGLQFLIQYYNGEERAKGNILERFSAQQFPDLHSELNLSSLELGDSALYFCASSVASGGPSTDTQYFGPGTRLTVL.

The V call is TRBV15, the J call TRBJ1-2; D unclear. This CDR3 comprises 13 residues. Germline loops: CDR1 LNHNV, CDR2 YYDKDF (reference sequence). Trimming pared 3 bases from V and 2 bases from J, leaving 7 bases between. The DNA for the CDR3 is TGTGCCACCAGCAGGGGCGAGAACTATGGCTACACCTTC. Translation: CATSRGENYGYTF.

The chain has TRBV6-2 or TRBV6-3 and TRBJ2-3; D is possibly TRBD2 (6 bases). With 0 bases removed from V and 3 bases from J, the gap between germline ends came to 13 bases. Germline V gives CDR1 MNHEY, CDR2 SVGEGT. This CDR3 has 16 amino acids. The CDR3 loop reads CASSYSASERTDTQYF. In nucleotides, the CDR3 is TGTGCCAGCAGTTACTCGGCTAGCGAACGTACAGATACGCAGTATTTT.

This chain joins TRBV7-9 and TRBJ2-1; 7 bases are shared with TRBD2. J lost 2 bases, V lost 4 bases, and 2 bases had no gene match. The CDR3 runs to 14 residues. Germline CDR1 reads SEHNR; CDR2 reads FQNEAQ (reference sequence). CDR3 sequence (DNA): TGTGCCAGCAGCTCTAGCGGTACCTACAATGAGCAGTTCTTC. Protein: CASSSSGTYNEQFF.